Included here is one TCR beta chain sequence, with context. There is no known antigen for this receptor. Per-base qualities were not stored, and no clone one base away is much larger. The data derive from a study of blood T cells in healthy people across ages (dated by TCRdb to between 2014 and 2017). At the level of the whole study: In model experiments, template switching captured roughly one uniquely barcoded TCR beta cDNA molecule for every two T cells. The study measured age-related changes in TCR beta repertoire diversity using deep sequencing normalized with unique cDNA molecular identifiers. The donors were split into four age groups: young (average about 16 years), middle-aged (roughly 39), aged (around 67) and long-lived (82). To avoid experimental bias, donors of different ages were spread randomly across the sequencing lanes. The study analyzed two additional independent replicas of 1 million unique cDNA reads from the same blood draw for two donors, one aged 18 to 29 and one aged 80 or older. General findings and caveats noted by the study authors: Because profiling used bulk unsorted PBMCs, naive and antigen-experienced compartments could not be compared conclusively. A strong correlation was found between observed TCR beta diversity and the percentage of naive T cells measured by flow cytometry. Compared with the aged group, the long-lived group had more naive CD4+ T cells, fewer expanded clones and increased TCR diversity, suggesting age selection. Observed TCR beta diversity per million T cells fell roughly linearly with age, and a significant reduction was already apparent by age about 36. Because donor CMV infection status was unknown, age-related changes in expanded clonotypes were potentially confounded. Estimates of total diversity based on one million sequenced T cells were considered lower bounds and underestimates.

Systemically healthy Caucasian individuals from Russia, some 38 in total and aged about 6 to 90 years, were included as donors. Approximately 10 milliliters of peripheral blood were collected from each donor into EDTA-treated Vacutainer tubes. PBMCs were isolated by Ficoll-Paque density-gradient centrifugation, with at least 6 million obtained per sample. Total RNA, at least 5.5 micrograms per sample, was extracted from PBMCs with Trizol reagent. The percentages of naive CD45RAhigh/CD27high T cells were determined by flow cytometry on a PBMC aliquot from every donor. Reading the germline V gene gives CDR1 SGHNT and CDR2 YENEEA. Its CDR3 holds 13 amino acids, cysteine through phenylalanine. Of all the DNA, just the CDR3 is kept, 39 bases in frame from base 1. V is shortened by 5 bases, J by 5 bases, and the region joining them spans 12 bases. Library construction relied on 5' RACE. Sequenced using an Illumina HiSeq 2500. A second PCR of about 6 to 11 cycles was performed with a sample-barcoded 5' primer and a J-beta primer mix. A template-switch 5' adaptor carrying 12 random nucleotides introduced a unique molecular identifier onto each TCR beta cDNA molecule. Each sample yielded at least 2.5 million CDR3-containing paired-end reads. All of the RNA was converted into first-strand cDNA using the Mint cDNA synthesis kit, with a TRBC-specific oligonucleotide serving as the primer. Following uracil-DNA glycosylase treatment, all cDNA underwent a first 18-cycle PCR with the universal primers M1SS and BC2_uni_R. In the paper's pipeline: Each sample was normalized by randomly selecting 1 million high-quality reads, each carrying a distinct molecular identifier. Instead of being binned into consensus sequences, reads with shared molecular identifiers were discarded. CDR3 identification, clonotype clustering and error correction used MiTCR with a Q25 quality threshold and the strictest error-elimination algorithm. A nonparametric unseen species model with Euler transformation was used to estimate lower-bound total TCR beta diversity. The public sequencing data were trimmed at Q25 with fastp and processed into clonotypes with MiXCR by TCRdb, which kept only in-frame beta chains. Every entry covers one CDR3 protein and lists the most common genes and DNA from its rows. The V and J calls, along with clone size, are taken from TCRdb and not from the paper's own processing. Across this sample there are some 800,000 distinct CDR3 sequences, with 40% to 50% seen only once. Of the sample, roughly a fifth is held by the ten largest clones.

Input material: blood. The sequence derives from a man aged 55 to 70 in good health. In this chain, TRBV11-3 is recombined with TRBJ2-5; the D region possibly corresponds to TRBD1 (7 bases align). For the CDR3, the sequence is CASSAGQFETQYF. In nucleotide form, the sequence is TGTGCCAGCAGCGCGGGACAGTTCGAGACCCAGTACTTC. Full variable domain (CDR3 extended with the reference TRBV11-3 and TRBJ2-5 proteins): EAGVVQSPRYKIIEKKQPVAFWCNPISGHNTLYWYLQNLGQGPELLIRYENEEAVDDSQLPKDRFSAERLKGVDSTLKIQPAELGDSAVYLCASSAGQFETQYFGPGTRLLVL.